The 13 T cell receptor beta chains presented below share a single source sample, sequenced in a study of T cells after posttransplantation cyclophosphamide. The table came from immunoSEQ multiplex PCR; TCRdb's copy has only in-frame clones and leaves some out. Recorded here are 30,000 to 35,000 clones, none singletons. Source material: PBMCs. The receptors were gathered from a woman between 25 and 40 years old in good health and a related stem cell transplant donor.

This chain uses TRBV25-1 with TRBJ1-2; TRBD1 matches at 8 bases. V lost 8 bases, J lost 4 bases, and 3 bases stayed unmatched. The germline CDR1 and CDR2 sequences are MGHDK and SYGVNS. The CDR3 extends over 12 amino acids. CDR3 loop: CASRQGTYGYTF. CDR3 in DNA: TGTGCCAGCCGACAGGGGACCTATGGCTACACCTTC.

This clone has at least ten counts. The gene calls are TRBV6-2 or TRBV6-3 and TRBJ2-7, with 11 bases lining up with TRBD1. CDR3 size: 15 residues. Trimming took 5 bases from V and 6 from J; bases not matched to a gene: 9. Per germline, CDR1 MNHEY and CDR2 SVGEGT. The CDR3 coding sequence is TGTGCCAGCAGTCCGGGACAGGGGGAGGCAAGCGAGCAGTACTTC. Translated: CASSPGQGEASEQYF.

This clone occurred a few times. DNA of the CDR3: TGCGCCAGCAGCCAAGAATTGGGGGCGGGGGTAGGGGAGACCCAGTACTTC. This sequence encodes CASSQELGAGVGETQYF. V usage is TRBV4-3 and J usage is TRBJ2-5; the D gene is possibly TRBD2 (7 bases). Deletions cut 0 bases from V and 5 bases from J, with 19 bases between. The CDR3 sequence is 17 residues long. Germline V gives CDR1 LGHNA, CDR2 YSLEER.

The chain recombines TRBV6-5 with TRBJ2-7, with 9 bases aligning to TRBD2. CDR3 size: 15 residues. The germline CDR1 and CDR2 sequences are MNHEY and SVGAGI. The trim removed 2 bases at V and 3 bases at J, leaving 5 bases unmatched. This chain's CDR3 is CASSYGAGGFYEQYF. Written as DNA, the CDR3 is TGTGCCAGCAGTTACGGAGCGGGGGGCTTCTACGAGCAGTACTTC.

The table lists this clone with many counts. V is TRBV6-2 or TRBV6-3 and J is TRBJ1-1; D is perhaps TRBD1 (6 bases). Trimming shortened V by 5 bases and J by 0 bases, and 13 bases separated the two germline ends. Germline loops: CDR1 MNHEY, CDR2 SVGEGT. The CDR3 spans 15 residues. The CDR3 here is CASSRGQLMNTEAFF. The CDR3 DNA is TGTGCCAGCAGTCGTGGACAGCTTATGAACACTGAAGCTTTCTTT.

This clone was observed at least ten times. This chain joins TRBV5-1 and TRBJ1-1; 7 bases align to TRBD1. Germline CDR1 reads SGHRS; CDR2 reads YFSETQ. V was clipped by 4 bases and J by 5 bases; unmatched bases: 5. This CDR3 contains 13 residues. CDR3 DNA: TGCGCCAGCAGCCGGGACAGCGAGACTGAAGCTTTCTTT. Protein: CASSRDSETEAFF.

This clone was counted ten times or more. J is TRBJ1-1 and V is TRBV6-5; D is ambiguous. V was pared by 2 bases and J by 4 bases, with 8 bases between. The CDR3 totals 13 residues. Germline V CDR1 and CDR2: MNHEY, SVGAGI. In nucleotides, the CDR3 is TGTGCCAGCAGTTACGAGGGTGGCACTGAAGCTTTCTTT. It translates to CASSYEGGTEAFF.

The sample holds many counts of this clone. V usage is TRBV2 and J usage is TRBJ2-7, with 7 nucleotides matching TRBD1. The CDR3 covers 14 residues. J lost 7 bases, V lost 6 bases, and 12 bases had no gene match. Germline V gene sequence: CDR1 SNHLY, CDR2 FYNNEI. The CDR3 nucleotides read TGTGCCAGCAGGGCAACCACAGGGGCAGGGGAGCAGTACTTC. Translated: CASRATTGAGEQYF.

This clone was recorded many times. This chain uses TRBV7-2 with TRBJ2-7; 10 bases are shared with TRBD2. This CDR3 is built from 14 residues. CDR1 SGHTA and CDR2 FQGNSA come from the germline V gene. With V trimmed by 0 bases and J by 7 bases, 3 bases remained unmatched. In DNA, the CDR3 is TGTGCCAGCAGCTTAGCTAGCGGGGGGTCTGAGCAGTACTTC. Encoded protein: CASSLASGGSEQYF.

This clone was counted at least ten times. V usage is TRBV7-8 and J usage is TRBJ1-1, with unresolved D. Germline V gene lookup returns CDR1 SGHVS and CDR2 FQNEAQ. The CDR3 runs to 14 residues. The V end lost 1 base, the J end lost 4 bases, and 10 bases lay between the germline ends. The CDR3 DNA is TGTGCCAGCAGCTTAGACATACAGAGCACTGAAGCTTTCTTT. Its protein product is CASSLDIQSTEAFF.

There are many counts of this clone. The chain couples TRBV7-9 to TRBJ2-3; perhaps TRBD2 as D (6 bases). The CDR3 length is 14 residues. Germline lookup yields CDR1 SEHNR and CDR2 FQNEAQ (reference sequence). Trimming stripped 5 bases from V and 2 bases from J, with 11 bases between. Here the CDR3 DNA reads TGTGCCAGCAGCCCGGGGGTGTCCACAGATACGCAGTATTTT. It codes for CASSPGVSTDTQYF.

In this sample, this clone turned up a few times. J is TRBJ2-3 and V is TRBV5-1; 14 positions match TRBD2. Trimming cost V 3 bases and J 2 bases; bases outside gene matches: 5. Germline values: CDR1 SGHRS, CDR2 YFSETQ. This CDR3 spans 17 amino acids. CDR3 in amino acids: CASSSGLAGAATDTQYF. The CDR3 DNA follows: TGCGCCAGCAGCTCGGGACTAGCGGGGGCCGCCACAGATACGCAGTATTTT.

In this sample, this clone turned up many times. DNA for the CDR3: TGTGCCAGCAGTGAAGGTCGGGGTGAGCAGTTCTTC. Amino acids: CASSEGRGEQFF. V is TRBV6-1 and J is TRBJ2-1, with TRBD2 as a possible D gene (5 bases). This CDR3 region has 12 residues. Looked up from germline, CDR1 is MNHNS and CDR2 is SASEGT. The V gene lost 1 base and the J gene lost 9 bases, with 7 bases spanning the gap.